This passage covers 32 T cell receptor beta chains from one sample sequenced in a study of cytomegalovirus exposure and HLA in healthy donors. The PCR made use of 60 Vbeta and 13 Jbeta primers. Profiling relied on immunoSEQ multiplex PCR, and the TCRdb table lists in-frame clones only, not all of them. The sample holds approximately 100,000 clones, more than 55% seen once. Sequenced sample: PBMCs. These receptor sequences come from a human donor in good health.

The chain has TRBV18 and TRBJ1-2, with D tentatively TRBD1 (6 bases). The germline CDR1 and CDR2 sequences are KGHSH and LQKENI. The CDR3 sequence is 15 residues long. V was pared by 3 bases and J by 3 bases, with 14 bases between. The CDR3 here is CASSPSIGGDYGYTF. The CDR3 DNA follows: TGTGCCAGCTCACCGTCCATAGGGGGGGACTATGGCTACACCTTC.

V usage is TRBV14 and J usage is TRBJ2-3; D is uncertain. V was trimmed by 4 bases and J by 1 base, leaving 6 bases between them. The CDR3 has 13 residues. Germline V lookup: CDR1 SGHDN, CDR2 FVKESK. The CDR3 is CASSPVGTDTQYF. The CDR3 region has the DNA TGTGCCAGCAGCCCGGTTGGCACAGATACGCAGTATTTT.

The chain uses TRBV2 and TRBJ2-7, with TRBD1 identical over 7 bases. V lost 5 bases to trimming and J lost 9 bases; unmatched junction nucleotides: 10. CDR1 is SNHLY, CDR2 FYNNEI, per germline. The CDR3 totals 13 residues. The CDR3 reads CASSYDWAGGQYF. CDR3 sequence (DNA): TGTGCCAGCAGTTACGACTGGGCAGGGGGGCAGTACTTC.

This chain links TRBV11-3 with TRBJ1-1, with 9 bases identical to TRBD1. The trim removed 4 bases at V and 4 bases at J, leaving 10 bases unmatched. The CDR3 sequence is 16 residues long. Germline V gene lookup returns CDR1 SGHNT and CDR2 YENEEA. The CDR3 DNA reads TGTGCCAGCAGCTACCAGGGACAGGGTTTGAGCACTGAAGCTTTCTTT. Its protein is CASSYQGQGLSTEAFF.

The rearrangement uses TRBV7-9 and TRBJ2-5, with 10 bases lining up with TRBD2. Trimming cost V 5 bases and J 2 bases; bases outside gene matches: 5. The CDR3 runs 15 residues. Per germline, CDR1 SEHNR and CDR2 FQNEAQ (reference sequence). CDR3 protein: CASSRKRGGQETQYF. CDR3 sequence (DNA): TGTGCCAGCAGCCGGAAGCGGGGGGGTCAAGAGACCCAGTACTTC.

The chain joins TRBV11-3 to TRBJ2-3; 11 bases line up with TRBD2. The CDR3 runs 17 residues. Germline V gives CDR1 SGHNT, CDR2 YENEEA. V lost 1 base, J lost 5 bases, and 8 bases stayed unmatched. The CDR3 here is CASSLVFSGGAGDTQYF. In DNA, the CDR3 is TGTGCCAGCAGCTTAGTTTTTAGCGGGGGGGCCGGAGATACGCAGTATTTT.

Here the CDR3 DNA reads TGCAGCGGATCACAGCTTGAGCGTAAGCGGGCAGGGGGCCGAAACTATGGCTACACCTTC. Its translation: CSGSQLERKRAGGRNYGYTF. The rearrangement links TRBV29-1 to TRBJ1-2; 8 bases map to TRBD1. Trimming removed 7 bases from V and 2 bases from J; junction bases left unmatched: 27. Per germline, CDR1 SQVTM and CDR2 ANQGSEA. The CDR3 runs 20 residues.

This chain connects TRBV5-6 to TRBJ1-6, with D perhaps TRBD1 (5 bases). The germline V and J ends were trimmed by 4 bases and 6 bases, with 11 bases remaining between them. The CDR3 extends over 14 amino acids. Looked up from germline, CDR1 is SGHDT and CDR2 is YYEEEE. The CDR3 reads CASSPDSANSPLHF. CDR3 nucleotide sequence: TGTGCCAGCAGCCCCGACAGCGCTAATTCACCCCTCCACTTT.

The rearrangement links TRBV5-6 to TRBJ1-1; TRBD1 matches at 8 bases. Looked up from germline, CDR1 is SGHDT and CDR2 is YYEEEE. V shed 1 base, J shed 1 base, and the junction held 3 bases outside the gene matches. The CDR3 is made up of 15 amino acids. The CDR3 region is CASSLRQGTNTEAFF. CDR3 coding DNA: TGTGCCAGCAGCTTGAGACAGGGGACGAACACTGAAGCTTTCTTT. Full variable domain (remainder filled in from reference TRBV5-6 and TRBJ1-1): DAGVTQSPTHLIKTRGQQVTLRCSPKSGHDTVSWYQQALGQGPQFIFQYYEEEERQRGNFPDRFSGHQFPNYSSELNVNALLLGDSALYLCASSLRQGTNTEAFFGQGTRLTVV.

The chain's CDR3 is CASSPSTSADNEQFF. CDR3 nucleotide sequence: TGTGCCAGCTCACCATCAACTAGCGCCGACAATGAGCAGTTCTTC. V usage is TRBV18 and J usage is TRBJ2-1; TRBD2 matches at 7 bases. The CDR3 consists of 15 residues. Trimming cost V 2 bases and J 5 bases; bases outside gene matches: 6. The germline V gene has CDR1 KGHSH and CDR2 LQKENI. Drawing the rest from reference TRBV18 and TRBJ2-1, the complete variable domain is NAGVMQNPRHLVRRRGQEARLRCSPMKGHSHVYWYRQLPEEGLKFMVYLQKENIIDESGMPKERFSAEFPKEGPSILRIQQVVRGDSAAYFCASSPSTSADNEQFFGPGTRLTVL.

A few counts support this clone. The chain recombines TRBV5-6 with TRBJ2-2; 8 nucleotides agree with TRBD1. J lost 4 bases, V lost 7 bases, and 15 bases had no gene match. Germline V lookup: CDR1 SGHDT, CDR2 YYEEEE. This CDR3 spans 17 amino acids. This CDR3 reads CASGSRSTGGGTGELFF. The CDR3 nucleotides read TGTGCCAGCGGAAGCCGTAGCACAGGGGGTGGCACCGGGGAGCTGTTTTTT.

The chain couples TRBV6-1 to TRBJ2-7, with TRBD2 identical over 13 bases. V shed 4 bases and J 4 bases; nucleotides not matched to a gene: 10. Germline CDR1 is MNHNS and CDR2 is SASEGT. The CDR3 is made up of 17 amino acids. The CDR3 is CASSGPRTSGGGYEQYF. CDR3 DNA: TGTGCCAGCAGTGGACCGCGTACTAGCGGGGGGGGGTACGAGCAGTACTTC.

Worth noting for this clone: The CDR3 does not end in the conserved phenylalanine or tryptophan, so this is likely a read error. The V and J genes are TRBV19 and TRBJ1-5, with D maybe TRBD1 (5 bases). The germline V gene has CDR1 LNHDA and CDR2 SQIVND (reference sequence). CDR3 length: 15 amino acids. V lost 5 bases and J 7 bases, leaving 18 bases between the germline ends. CDR3 amino acids: CASSLQGGFLQPQHV. CDR3 bases: TGTGCCAGTAGTTTGCAGGGAGGATTTTTGCAGCCCCAGCATGTT.

J is TRBJ2-1 and V is TRBV5-1; TRBD1 matches 10 bases. V was clipped by 4 bases and J by 5 bases; unmatched bases: 15. Germline CDR1 SGHRS, CDR2 YFSETQ. The CDR3 sequence is 18 residues long. This CDR3 reads CASSAPLPGQGFHNEQFF. The CDR3 DNA reads as TGCGCCAGCAGCGCGCCCCTACCGGGACAGGGGTTCCACAATGAGCAGTTCTTC.

The CDR3, as DNA: TGTGCCAGCAGCGCAGGACAGGGGGCGAGTCAGCCCCAGCATTTT. Translation: CASSAGQGASQPQHF. This rearrangement joins TRBV9 to TRBJ1-5; 11 nucleotides agree with TRBD1. CDR1 and CDR2 (germline): SGDLS, YYNGEE. After removal of 3 bases from V and 6 bases from J, the junction contained 5 bases not matched to a gene. The CDR3 is made up of 15 amino acids.

The chain combines TRBV4-3 with TRBJ2-7, with D uncertain. Germline CDR1 is LGHNA and CDR2 is YSLEER. V shed 0 bases and J shed 3 bases, with 12 bases lying between them. The CDR3 is made up of 15 amino acids. CDR3 DNA: TGCGCCAGCAGCCAAGATTGGCACACAAACTACGAGCAGTACTTC. Its translation: CASSQDWHTNYEQYF.

The J gene is TRBJ2-1, the V gene TRBV7-2; 11 bases fit TRBD2. The CDR3 contains 16 residues. J lost 4 bases, V lost 5 bases, and 7 bases had no gene match. CDR1 is SGHTA and CDR2 is FQGNSA in the germline V gene. CDR3 nucleotides: TGTGCCAGCAGCCTCAAACTAGCGGGGGTATACAATGAGCAGTTCTTC. Protein product: CASSLKLAGVYNEQFF.

Note on this clone: An end of the junction differs from the germline gene, which may be a read error. Here the CDR3 reads CASRGQGVGSDQPQHF. The CDR3 nucleotides are TGTGCCAGCAGAGGACAGGGGGTCGGTAGCGATCAGCCCCAGCATTTT. The rearrangement joins TRBV28 to TRBJ1-5; 10 bases match TRBD1. The germline CDR1 and CDR2 sequences are MDHEN and SYDVKM. The CDR3 loop spans 16 amino acids.

The V call is TRBV6-5, the J call TRBJ1-2; D is unresolved. The CDR3 totals 16 residues. V lost 0 bases to trimming and J lost 0 bases, with 11 bases between them. Germline values: CDR1 MNHEY, CDR2 SVGAGI. This CDR3 reads CASSYSRGGTNYGYTF. The CDR3, as DNA: TGTGCCAGCAGTTACTCCCGCGGCGGAACTAACTATGGCTACACCTTC.

CDR3 DNA: TGTGCCAGCAGTCGGGGAGAACCCGTGCAGACCCAGTACTTC. Protein sequence: CASSRGEPVQTQYF. The chain combines TRBV7-9 with TRBJ2-5; D possibly corresponds to TRBD2 (5 bases). The CDR3 consists of 14 residues. Germline loops: CDR1 SEHNR, CDR2 FQNEAQ (reference sequence). The germline V and J ends were trimmed by 6 bases and 6 bases, with 17 bases remaining between them.

Note on this clone: Mismatch with germline at one junction end may stem from a read error. The CDR3 region is CAGSLGGLNTEAFF. CDR3 DNA sequence: TGTGCCGGCAGCTTAGGAGGGTTGAACACTGAAGCTTTCTTT. The chain has TRBV7-2 and TRBJ1-1; D gene unclear. This CDR3 spans 14 amino acids. Per the germline V gene, CDR1 is SGHTA and CDR2 is FQGNSA. Combining the CDR3 with reference TRBV7-2 and TRBJ1-1 gives the whole variable domain GAGVSQSPSNKVTEKGKDVELRCDPISGHTALYWYRQSLGQGLEFLIYFQGNSAPDKSGLPSDRFSAERTGGSVSTLTIQRTQQEDSAVYLCAGSLGGLNTEAFFGQGTRLTVV.

The chain is built from TRBV4-1 and TRBJ2-3, with a possible D match to TRBD2 (5 bases). V was shortened by 1 base and J by 2 bases, with 13 bases between the two germline ends. CDR1 is MGHRA, CDR2 YSYEKL, per germline. The CDR3 runs to 16 residues. The CDR3 loop reads CASSQAPRVDTDTQYF. The CDR3 region has the DNA TGCGCCAGCAGCCAAGCCCCGCGGGTGGACACAGATACGCAGTATTTT.

The chain links TRBV18 to TRBJ1-4; 7 nucleotides line up with TRBD1. The germline V gene has CDR1 KGHSH and CDR2 LQKENI. With 1 base clipped from V and 4 bases from J, the junction kept 6 bases outside the gene matches. This CDR3 has 16 amino acids. DNA of the CDR3: TGTGCCAGCTCACCACTTTCAGGGGGTGATAATGAAAAACTGTTTTTT. Amino acids: CASSPLSGGDNEKLFF.

The rearrangement links TRBV13 to TRBJ2-1; 8 bases agree with TRBD1. CDR3 length equals 16 residues. Unmatched junction bases numbered 11, after V lost 1 base and J lost 9 bases. Germline CDR1 and CDR2: PRHDT and FYEKMQ (reference sequence). CDR3 nucleotides: TGTGCCAGCAGCTTAGAGGCAGGGGGCGCGAGGGGTGAGCAGTTCTTC. Protein product: CASSLEAGGARGEQFF. The full variable domain, rest sourced from reference TRBV13 and TRBJ2-1, is AAGVIQSPRHLIKEKRETATLKCYPIPRHDTVYWYQQGPGQDPQFLISFYEKMQSDKGSIPDRFSAQQFSDYHSELNMSSLELGDSALYFCASSLEAGGARGEQFFGPGTRLTVL.

Here the CDR3 reads CASSLQRRVSSYEQYF. Here the CDR3 DNA reads TGTGCCAGCAGCCTACAGCGGCGGGTGAGCTCCTACGAGCAGTACTTC. The J gene is TRBJ2-7, the V gene TRBV5-6, with D perhaps matching TRBD2 (5 bases). V lost 4 bases, J lost 0 bases, and 17 bases lay in between. Germline V CDR1 and CDR2: SGHDT, YYEEEE. The CDR3 sequence is 16 residues long.

This rearrangement joins TRBV2 to TRBJ1-1, with a possible D match to TRBD1 (5 bases). Germline CDR1 reads SNHLY; CDR2 reads FYNNEI. The CDR3 consists of 13 residues. V was cut by 5 bases and J by 1 base, with 8 bases left in between. The CDR3 region is CASSNDRNTEAFF. The CDR3 DNA reads as TGTGCCAGCAGTAACGACAGGAACACTGAAGCTTTCTTT.

The chain recombines TRBV5-4 with TRBJ2-7; 10 nucleotides agree with TRBD2. CDR1 SGHNT and CDR2 YYREEE come from the germline V gene (reference sequence). The CDR3 runs 15 residues. V trimming: 0 bases; J trimming: 3 bases; junction bases outside the gene matches: 3. CDR3 in DNA: TGTGCCAGCAGCTTGGCCGCTAGCGGGGGCTACGAGCAGTACTTC. Translating gives CASSLAASGGYEQYF.

The chain joins TRBV5-1 to TRBJ1-4; tentative D call: TRBD1 (5 bases). The V gene's germline CDR1 is SGHRS and CDR2 YFSETQ. The ends were cut back, 2 bases at V and 7 bases at J, with 12 bases in the middle. The CDR3 length is 14 residues. The CDR3 spells CASSLESQGEKLFF. For the CDR3, the DNA is TGCGCCAGCAGCTTAGAGAGTCAGGGTGAAAAACTGTTTTTT.

DNA of the CDR3: TGTGCCAGCAGCCCCTGGACAGGGCTCGAGCAGTACTTC. This translates into CASSPWTGLEQYF. This sequence joins TRBV7-3 and TRBJ2-7; 8 bases are a match to TRBD1. The CDR3 runs to 13 residues. Germline V lookup: CDR1 SGHTA, CDR2 FQGTGA. V trimming: 5 bases; J trimming: 6 bases; junction bases outside the gene matches: 6.

On this clone: This specimen includes other DNA sequences encoding the same CDR3. The chain is built from TRBV5-6 and TRBJ2-7; no definite D call. This CDR3 comprises 13 residues. The germline V gene has CDR1 SGHDT and CDR2 YYEEEE. V was cut by 2 bases and J by 1 base, with 7 bases left in between. This chain's CDR3 is CASSFSVSYEQYF. The CDR3, as DNA: TGTGCCAGCAGCTTCTCCGTTTCCTACGAGCAGTACTTC.

The chain carries TRBV7-9 and TRBJ2-2, with TRBD2 identical over 7 bases. Germline CDR1 is SEHNR and CDR2 is FQNEAQ (reference sequence). This CDR3 contains 14 residues. Losses at the gene ends were 8 bases for V and 4 bases for J; bases not matched to a gene: 7. CDR3 nucleotides: TGTGCCAGCCCGGGGGGTAGGGGCACCGGGGAGCTGTTTTTT. The encoded protein is CASPGGRGTGELFF.

The chain links TRBV6-5 to TRBJ1-5; D ambiguous. The CDR3 has 12 amino acids. The germline CDR1 and CDR2 sequences are MNHEY and SVGAGI. The V and J ends lost 5 bases and 7 bases respectively, with 9 bases between them. The CDR3 DNA reads as TGTGCCAGCAGTACCGGGAGGCAGCCCCAGCATTTT. The encoded protein is CASSTGRQPQHF.